The 32 T cell receptor beta chains presented below share a single source sample, sequenced in a study of vaccination and CD4 T cells after COVID-19. These receptors lack a known antigen. Regarding time point: late sampling 161 to 241 days after vaccination in a few convalescent patients. Treatment noted: approximately nine-day PBMC culture with coronavirus spike peptide pools or control peptides (ViraFEST assay). The Oncomine TCR Beta short-read assay sequenced DNA from cultured CD4+ T cells. TCRdb reanalysed the PCR reads using MiXCR and keeps one entry per CDR3 protein. Among approximately 24,000 distinct CDR3 sequences listed, roughly 40% were seen once. Sequenced here: CD4+ T cells from blood, cultured in vitro, sampled about 7 months after SARS-CoV-2 vaccination. These receptor sequences come from a human donor who had recovered from COVID-19.

The J gene is TRBJ2-5, the V gene TRBV20-1, with TRBD1 matching over 7 bases. This CDR3 contains 13 residues. V lost 0 bases to trimming and J lost 5 bases; unmatched junction nucleotides: 3. Germline V gene lookup returns CDR1 DFQATT and CDR2 SNEGSKA (reference sequence). CDR3 amino acids: CSAREQGTETQYF. CDR3 nucleotides: TGCAGTGCTAGAGAACAGGGGACGGAGACCCAGTACTTC.

The chain joins TRBV6-4 to TRBJ2-3, with TRBD2 identical over 13 bases. CDR1 and CDR2 from the germline V gene are MRHNA and SNTAGT. V was pared by 6 bases and J by 3 bases, with 6 bases of the junction left unmatched. CDR3 length: 16 amino acids. CDR3 in DNA: TGTGCCAGCAGAAAGGGACTAGCGGGGTCGACAGATACGCAGTATTTT. This gives the protein CASRKGLAGSTDTQYF.

The CDR3 here is CASSTGLIYNEQFF. The DNA for the CDR3 is TGTGCCAGCAGTACAGGCTTGATTTACAATGAGCAGTTCTTC. The chain combines TRBV6-1 with TRBJ2-1, with a weak D call TRBD1 (5 bases). Germline CDR1 and CDR2: MNHNS and SASEGT. The germline V and J ends were trimmed by 5 bases and 4 bases, with 12 bases remaining between them. The CDR3 spans 14 residues.

The chain combines TRBV24-1 with TRBJ2-5; 12 bases line up with TRBD1. The CDR3 totals 16 residues. Germline CDR1 reads KGHDR; CDR2 reads SFDVKD. V gave up 2 bases and J gave up 4 bases; unmatched junction bases: 4. The chain's CDR3 is CATSDSGQGAGETQYF. The CDR3 nucleotides are TGTGCCACCAGTGATTCGGGACAGGGGGCGGGAGAGACCCAGTACTTC.

The chain is built from TRBV20-1 and TRBJ1-5; D is possibly TRBD1 (5 bases). V lost 3 bases to trimming and J lost 3 bases, with 12 bases between them. From germline, CDR1 is DFQATT and CDR2 SNEGSKA (reference sequence). The CDR3 is made up of 14 amino acids. CDR3 residues: CSASRGRFNQPQHF. Written as DNA, the CDR3 is TGCAGTGCTAGTCGGGGACGGTTCAATCAGCCCCAGCATTTT.

The gene calls are TRBV19 and TRBJ2-3; perhaps TRBD2 as D (5 bases). Germline V gene lookup returns CDR1 LNHDA and CDR2 SQIVND (reference sequence). The CDR3 length is 14 residues. V lost 7 bases, J lost 1 base, and 12 bases lay in between. In nucleotides, the CDR3 is TGTGCCAGTACCCCTGCACTAGGCACAGATACGCAGTATTTT. This translates into CASTPALGTDTQYF.

The J gene is TRBJ2-5, the V gene TRBV7-8, with D maybe TRBD1 (5 bases). The V end lost 5 bases, the J end lost 5 bases, and 15 bases lay between the germline ends. The CDR3 totals 14 residues. Germline CDR1 is SGHVS and CDR2 is FQNEAQ. CDR3 amino acids: CASSQGRIPETQYF. The CDR3 nucleotides are TGTGCCAGCAGCCAGGGTAGAATCCCGGAGACCCAGTACTTC. Full variable domain (remainder filled in from reference TRBV7-8 and TRBJ2-5): GAGVSQSPRYKVAKRGQDVALRCDPISGHVSLFWYQQALGQGPEFLTYFQNEAQLDKSGLPSDRFFAERPEGSVSTLKIQRTQQEDSAVYLCASSQGRIPETQYFGPGTRLLVL.

The genes are TRBV28 and TRBJ2-5, with 9 bases matching TRBD1. The ends lost 8 bases at V and 1 base at J; junction bases unmatched: 8. Germline assignment: CDR1 MDHEN and CDR2 SYDVKM. CDR3 length: 15 amino acids. The CDR3 DNA sequence: TGTGCCAGCGGAGAACAGGGGGCTACCCAAGAGACCCAGTACTTC. Translation gives CASGEQGATQETQYF.

The genes are TRBV7-8 and TRBJ2-1, with TRBD1 as a possible D gene (6 bases). Trimming removed 7 bases from V and 0 bases from J, with 13 bases in between. Germline loops: CDR1 SGHVS, CDR2 FQNEAQ. CDR3 length: 15 amino acids. The chain's CDR3 is CASIPGQHSYNEQFF. CDR3 coding DNA: TGTGCCAGCATCCCTGGACAGCACTCCTACAATGAGCAGTTCTTC.

CDR3 in DNA: TGTGCCAGCAGTTCCCCCGGGACAGGTAGCACAGATACGCAGTATTTT. It yields the protein CASSSPGTGSTDTQYF. This chain joins TRBV28 and TRBJ2-3; 8 bases match TRBD1. The CDR3 has 16 amino acids. CDR1 is MDHEN and CDR2 is SYDVKM in the germline V gene. V was clipped by 4 bases and J by 0 bases; unmatched bases: 6. Drawing the rest from reference TRBV28 and TRBJ2-3, the complete variable domain is DVKVTQSSRYLVKRTGEKVFLECVQDMDHENMFWYRQDPGLGLRLIYFSYDVKMKEKGDIPEGYSVSREKKERFSLILESASTNQTSMYLCASSSPGTGSTDTQYFGPGTRLTVL.

This chain links TRBV20-1 with TRBJ2-5; D gene ambiguous. Deletions cut 0 bases from V and 5 bases from J, with 10 bases between. The CDR3 has 13 amino acids. Germline V gives CDR1 DFQATT, CDR2 SNEGSKA (reference sequence). CDR3 sequence (DNA): TGCAGTGCTAGAGATCCCGCTTGGGAGACCCAGTACTTC. Protein sequence: CSARDPAWETQYF.

This clonotype has only a few counts. The chain uses TRBV6-2 or TRBV6-3 and TRBJ1-5; 7 bases fit TRBD1. This CDR3 is built from 14 residues. J gave up 5 bases and V 6 bases, and 7 bases lay outside the gene matches. Germline V gene sequence: CDR1 MNHEY, CDR2 SVGEGT. The CDR3 DNA reads as TGTGCCAGCAGGAGACAGGGTTCGCATCAGCCCCAGCATTTT. Protein product: CASRRQGSHQPQHF.

This clonotype was seen just once. J is TRBJ1-2 and V is TRBV28; D is ambiguous. CDR1 MDHEN and CDR2 SYDVKM come from the germline V gene. CDR3 length: 18 residues. Between the trimmed V and J ends, which lost 4 bases and 2 bases, there was a span of 23 bases. The CDR3 DNA reads as TGTGCCAGCAGTTCCCCACACCCGGGTGTAGGTGAGAACTATGGCTACACCTTC. Its protein is CASSSPHPGVGENYGYTF.

The rearrangement joins TRBV5-8 to TRBJ1-5; 7 bases map to TRBD1. CDR1 and CDR2 from the germline V gene are SGHTS and YDEGEE. The CDR3 consists of 14 residues. V was pared by 5 bases and J by 3 bases, with 5 bases of the junction left unmatched. CDR3 DNA: TGTGCCAGCAGTTTTGACAGGGCCAATCAGCCCCAGCATTTT. It encodes CASSFDRANQPQHF. Complete variable domain (other parts from reference TRBV5-8 and TRBJ1-5): EAGVTQSPTHLIKTRGQQATLRCSPISGHTSVYWYQQALGLGLQFLLWYDEGEERNRGNFPPRFSGRQFPNYSSELNVNALELEDSALYLCASSFDRANQPQHFGDGTRLSIL.

This rearrangement joins TRBV12-3 or TRBV12-4 to TRBJ1-2; 9 nucleotides match TRBD1. V lost 5 bases, J lost 8 bases, and 9 bases stayed unmatched. CDR3 size: 14 residues. Here the CDR3 DNA reads TGTGCCAGCAGTCCATCCGGGACAGGGAAGGGCTACACCTTC. It is translated as CASSPSGTGKGYTF.

This rearrangement joins TRBV6-1 to TRBJ2-6; D is perhaps TRBD2 (6 bases). Trimming took off 6 bases at V and 2 bases at J, with 17 bases between the two ends. The CDR3 length is 17 residues. The germline V gene has CDR1 MNHNS and CDR2 SASEGT. The chain's CDR3 is CASRPTSGGAGANVLTF. In DNA, the CDR3 is TGTGCCAGCAGGCCTACTTCCGGAGGGGCTGGGGCCAACGTCCTGACTTTC.

The gene calls are TRBV27 and TRBJ2-5; possible D gene TRBD2, 6 bases. Between the trimmed V and J ends, which lost 5 bases and 4 bases, there was a span of 17 bases. Germline loops: CDR1 MNHEY, CDR2 SMNVEV (reference sequence). The CDR3 extends over 15 amino acids. CDR3 coding DNA: TGTGCCAGCAGTGCTAGGGACTCGGTCCTAGAGACCCAGTACTTC. It yields the protein CASSARDSVLETQYF.

This rearrangement joins TRBV7-9 to TRBJ1-5; D is unresolved. This CDR3 contains 13 residues. The V gene's germline CDR1 is SEHNR and CDR2 FQNEAQ (reference sequence). The V gene lost 5 bases and the J gene lost 6 bases, with 11 bases spanning the gap. CDR3 region: CASSTEGGQPQHF. The CDR3 bases are TGTGCCAGCAGCACAGAGGGAGGTCAGCCCCAGCATTTT.

J is TRBJ1-2 and V is TRBV19; 7 positions match TRBD1. The trim removed 7 bases at V and 8 bases at J, leaving 16 bases unmatched. CDR1 LNHDA and CDR2 SQIVND come from the germline V gene (reference sequence). The CDR3 extends over 15 amino acids. This CDR3 reads CASTTGTALSLGYTF. CDR3 sequence (DNA): TGTGCCAGTACTACCGGGACAGCCCTCTCCTTAGGCTACACCTTC.

In this sample, this clonotype turned up a few times. The chain combines TRBV7-8 with TRBJ2-7, with TRBD1 identical over 10 bases. After removal of 0 bases from V and 4 bases from J, the junction contained 6 bases not matched to a gene. The CDR3 is 16 residues long. Germline lookup yields CDR1 SGHVS and CDR2 FQNEAQ. CDR3 sequence: CASSLARQGAGYEQYF. The CDR3 bases are TGTGCCAGCAGCTTAGCTAGACAGGGGGCGGGGTACGAGCAGTACTTC.

The V and J genes are TRBV6-5 and TRBJ2-1; 11 positions agree with TRBD2. CDR1 is MNHEY and CDR2 is SVGAGI in the germline V gene. The junction had 3 bases not matched to a gene; V was cut back by 2 bases and J by 9 bases. The CDR3 covers 14 residues. The CDR3 spells CASSYTSGSIEQFF. The CDR3 DNA reads TGTGCCAGCAGTTACACTAGCGGGAGCATTGAGCAGTTCTTC.

J is TRBJ1-1 and V is TRBV28; 7 nucleotides align to TRBD1. From germline, CDR1 is MDHEN and CDR2 SYDVKM. The CDR3 consists of 15 residues. V shed 6 bases, J shed 0 bases, and the junction held 7 bases outside the gene matches. The CDR3 reads CASRRRQGMNTEAFF. For the CDR3, the DNA is TGTGCCAGCAGGCGGCGACAGGGCATGAACACTGAAGCTTTCTTT.

This clonotype was detected only a few times. This chain joins TRBV7-8 and TRBJ1-1; no clear D gene. This CDR3 is built from 14 residues. Trimming cost V 3 bases and J 0 bases, with 8 bases left between them. The germline V gene has CDR1 SGHVS and CDR2 FQNEAQ. The CDR3: CASSFRDLNTEAFF. The DNA of the CDR3 is TGTGCCAGCAGCTTTCGGGATTTGAACACTGAAGCTTTCTTT. Variable domain in full (rest from reference TRBV7-8 and TRBJ1-1): GAGVSQSPRYKVAKRGQDVALRCDPISGHVSLFWYQQALGQGPEFLTYFQNEAQLDKSGLPSDRFFAERPEGSVSTLKIQRTQQEDSAVYLCASSFRDLNTEAFFGQGTRLTVV.

V gene TRBV20-1 combines with J gene TRBJ1-6, with D possibly TRBD1 on 6 matching bases. V shed 2 bases and J shed 8 bases, with 16 bases lying between them. CDR3 length: 15 amino acids. CDR1 is DFQATT and CDR2 is SNEGSKA in the germline V gene (reference sequence). DNA for the CDR3: TGCAGTGCTAGAAATGGACAGAGCTTTGATTCACCCCTCCACTTT. Translated: CSARNGQSFDSPLHF.

This clonotype was counted a few times. The chain is built from TRBV20-1 and TRBJ2-2; D perhaps matches TRBD2 (6 bases). The CDR3 has 16 residues. V was shortened by 0 bases and J by 4 bases, with 15 bases between the two germline ends. Germline CDR1 is DFQATT and CDR2 is SNEGSKA (reference sequence). The CDR3, as DNA: TGCAGTGCTAGAGACCGGGACTTCTGGGGCACCGGGGAGCTGTTTTTT. Translating gives CSARDRDFWGTGELFF.

The genes are TRBV5-4 and TRBJ2-7; D unclear. This CDR3 comprises 12 residues. Germline CDR1 is SGHNT and CDR2 is YYREEE (reference sequence). Trimming removed 2 bases at V and 3 bases at J, with 6 bases between. The CDR3 DNA reads TGTGCCAGCAGCTTAGAGAGCTACGAGCAGTACTTC. As protein: CASSLESYEQYF.

This clonotype occurred a few times. The V and J genes are TRBV27 and TRBJ1-5, with a tentative D call TRBD1 (5 bases). This CDR3 spans 15 amino acids. CDR1 and CDR2 (germline): MNHEY, SMNVEV (reference sequence). Trimming pared 5 bases from V and 2 bases from J, leaving 13 bases between. The CDR3 DNA sequence: TGTGCCAGCAGTACTGGGGGAGGTGGCAATCAGCCCCAGCATTTT. This gives the protein CASSTGGGGNQPQHF.

This clonotype occurred a few times. The rearrangement joins TRBV20-1 to TRBJ2-7; a possible D gene is TRBD1 (6 bases). This CDR3 region has 17 residues. The V gene's germline CDR1 is DFQATT and CDR2 SNEGSKA (reference sequence). Trimming shortened V by 0 bases and J by 2 bases, and 20 bases separated the two germline ends. The CDR3, as DNA: TGCAGTGCTAGAGATCTTGGCCCGCAGGGGCCGACCTACGAGCAGTACTTC. Protein: CSARDLGPQGPTYEQYF.

This clonotype occurred a few times. V and J are TRBV7-8 and TRBJ2-7, with D possibly being TRBD2 (5 bases). Germline loops: CDR1 SGHVS, CDR2 FQNEAQ. The V end lost 0 bases, the J end lost 9 bases, and 15 bases lay between the germline ends. The CDR3 covers 14 residues. The chain's CDR3 is CASSLAGTGLRQYF. The DNA for the CDR3 is TGTGCCAGCAGCTTAGCCGGCACGGGGTTGCGGCAGTACTTC.

This clonotype was recorded a few times. J is TRBJ2-5 and V is TRBV6-2 or TRBV6-3; D might be TRBD2 (6 bases). The germline V gene has CDR1 MNHEY and CDR2 SVGEGT. Trimming cost V 5 bases and J 1 base, with 17 bases left between them. The CDR3 covers 16 residues. The DNA of the CDR3 is TGTGCCAGCAGTGGCGCCCGGGGAGGTACCCAAGAGACCCAGTACTTC. Translation: CASSGARGGTQETQYF.

This chain joins TRBV24-1 and TRBJ2-5; 10 positions agree with TRBD1. V gave up 3 bases and J gave up 1 base; unmatched junction bases: 4. The CDR3 has 16 residues. The germline V gene encodes CDR1 KGHDR and CDR2 SFDVKD. The CDR3 spells CATSDPGQGGQETQYF. In nucleotides, the CDR3 is TGTGCCACCAGTGATCCCGGACAGGGGGGCCAAGAGACCCAGTACTTC.

This clonotype was recorded once. The chain has TRBV4-3 and TRBJ2-1; 10 bases map to TRBD2. There are 17 residues in the CDR3. Germline trimming cut 4 bases from V and 0 bases from J; bases unmatched to any gene: 6. CDR1 and CDR2 from the germline V gene are LGHNA and YSLEER. The CDR3 region has the DNA TGCGCCAGCAGCCTCGGACTAGCGGTAAGCTCCTACAATGAGCAGTTCTTC. Its translation is CASSLGLAVSSYNEQFF.